This T cell receptor beta chain was sequenced in a study of response to subunit inactivated influenza vaccine. Study results and caveats: Authors suggested each seasonal influenza vaccination recruits few new T cells.

The V gene lost 4 bases and the J gene lost 4 bases, with 14 bases spanning the gap. The CDR3 runs 14 residues. Germline V lookup: CDR1 SGHVS, CDR2 FQNEAQ. TCRdb reprocessed the RT-PCR reads via MiXCR and lists one record per CDR3 protein. Among hundreds of thousands of distinct CDR3 sequences listed, 12% were seen once. This clonotype was detected only a few times. The antigen remains unidentified. The source material was non-naive T cells sorted from PBMCs, sampled roughly 2 weeks before vaccination. This chain joins TRBV7-8 and TRBJ2-7, with a tentative D call TRBD2 (5 bases). The sequence was obtained from a man in his forties or fifties who received an inactivated influenza vaccine. The CDR3: CASSSREGRYEQYF. DNA of the CDR3: TGTGCCAGCAGCTCCCGAGAGGGAAGGTACGAGCAGTACTTC. Drawing the rest from reference TRBV7-8 and TRBJ2-7, the complete variable domain is GAGVSQSPRYKVAKRGQDVALRCDPISGHVSLFWYQQALGQGPEFLTYFQNEAQLDKSGLPSDRFFAERPEGSVSTLKIQRTQQEDSAVYLCASSSREGRYEQYFGPGTRLTVT.